This T cell receptor beta chain was found in a study of blood T cell repertoires in COVID-19. As processed by the authors: Cell counts per sample came from amplifying reference gene primers. The protocol was immunoSEQ multiplex PCR, while the TCRdb copy is restricted to in-frame clones and leaves out a portion. V and J calls plus clone size are reproduced from that table; the DNA served to infer D and trimming. This table has about 370,000 clones, 75% to 90% appearing once. Cohorts were determined from participant-reported clinical history. This CDR3 is built from 15 residues. V was pared by 3 bases and J by 4 bases, with 14 bases between. In germline, CDR1 is SGHNT, CDR2 YYREEE (reference sequence).

The sequenced sample consisted of PBMCs or T cells enriched from blood (not recorded which). The sequence was obtained from a young man who had recovered from COVID-19. The genes are TRBV5-4 and TRBJ1-3; D may be TRBD1 (6 bases). CDR3 nucleotide sequence: TGTGCCAGCAGCTATAAGGCAGGGGCAGGAAACACCATATATTTT. This codes for CASSYKAGAGNTIYF. The whole variable domain, filled in from reference TRBV5-4 and TRBJ1-3, reads ETGVTQSPTHLIKTRGQQVTLRCSSQSGHNTVSWYQQALGQGPQFIFQYYREEENGRGNFPPRFSGLQFPNYSSELNVNALELDDSALYLCASSYKAGAGNTIYFGEGSWLTVV.